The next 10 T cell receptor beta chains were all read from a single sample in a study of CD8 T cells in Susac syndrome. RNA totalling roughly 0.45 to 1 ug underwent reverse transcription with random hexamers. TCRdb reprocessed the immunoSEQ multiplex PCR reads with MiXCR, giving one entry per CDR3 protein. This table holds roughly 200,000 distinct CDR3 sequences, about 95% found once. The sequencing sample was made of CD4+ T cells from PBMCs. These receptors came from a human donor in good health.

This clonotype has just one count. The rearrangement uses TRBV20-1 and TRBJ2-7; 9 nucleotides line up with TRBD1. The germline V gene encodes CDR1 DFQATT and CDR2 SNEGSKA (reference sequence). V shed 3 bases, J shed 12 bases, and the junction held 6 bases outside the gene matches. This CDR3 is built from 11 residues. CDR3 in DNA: TGCAGTGCTAGCGGGGGGACAGGGATGTACTTC. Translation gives CSASGGTGMYF.

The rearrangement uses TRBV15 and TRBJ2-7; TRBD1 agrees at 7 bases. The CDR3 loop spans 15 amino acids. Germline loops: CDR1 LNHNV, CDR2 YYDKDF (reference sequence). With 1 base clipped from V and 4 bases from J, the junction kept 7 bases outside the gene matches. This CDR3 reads CATSRGEGGAYEQYF. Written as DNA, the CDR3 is TGTGCCACCAGCAGAGGGGAAGGGGGCGCATACGAGCAGTACTTC. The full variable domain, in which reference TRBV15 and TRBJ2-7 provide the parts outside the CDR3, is DAMVIQNPRYQVTQFGKPVTLSCSQTLNHNVMYWYQQKSSQAPKLLFHYYDKDFNNEADTPDNFQSRRPNTSFCFLDIRSPGLGDTAMYLCATSRGEGGAYEQYFGPGTRLTVT.

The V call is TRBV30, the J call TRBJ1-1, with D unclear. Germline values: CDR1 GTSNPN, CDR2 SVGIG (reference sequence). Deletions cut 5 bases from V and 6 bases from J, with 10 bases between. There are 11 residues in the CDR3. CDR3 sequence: CAWGGPSEAFF. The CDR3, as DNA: TGTGCCTGGGGTGGACCTTCTGAAGCTTTCTTT.

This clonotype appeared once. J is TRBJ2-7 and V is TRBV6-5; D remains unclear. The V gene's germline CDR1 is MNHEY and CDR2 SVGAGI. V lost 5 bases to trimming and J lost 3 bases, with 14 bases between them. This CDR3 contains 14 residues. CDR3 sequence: CASSLQTPSYEQYF. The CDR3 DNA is TGTGCCAGCAGTCTACAGACTCCAAGCTACGAGCAGTACTTC.

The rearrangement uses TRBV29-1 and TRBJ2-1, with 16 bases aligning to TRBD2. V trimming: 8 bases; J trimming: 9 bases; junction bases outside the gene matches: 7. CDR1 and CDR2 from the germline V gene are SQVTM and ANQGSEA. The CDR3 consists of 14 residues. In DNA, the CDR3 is TGCAGCTTGGGACTAGCGGGAGGGCCAGGTGAGCAGTTCTTC. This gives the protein CSLGLAGGPGEQFF.

CDR3 in amino acids: CASSFARGTPGELFF. The DNA of the CDR3 is TGTGCCAGCAGCTTTGCCAGGGGGACGCCCGGGGAGCTGTTTTTT. The chain is built from TRBV7-9 and TRBJ2-2; 7 bases are a match to TRBD1. The CDR3 is 15 amino acids. Germline V gene lookup returns CDR1 SEHNR and CDR2 FQNEAQ (reference sequence). Trimming took 3 bases from V and 6 from J; bases not matched to a gene: 7.

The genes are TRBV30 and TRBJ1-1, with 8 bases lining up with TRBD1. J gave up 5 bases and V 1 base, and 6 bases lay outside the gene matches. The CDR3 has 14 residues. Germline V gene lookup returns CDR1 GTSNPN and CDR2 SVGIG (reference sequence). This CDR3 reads CAWSDRTGRTEAFF. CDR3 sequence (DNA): TGTGCCTGGAGTGACAGGACAGGGCGGACTGAAGCTTTCTTT. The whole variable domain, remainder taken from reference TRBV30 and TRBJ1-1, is SQTIHQWPATLVQPVGSPLSLECTVEGTSNPNLYWYRQAAGRGLQLLFYSVGIGQISSEVPQNLSASRPQDRQFILSSKKLLLSDSGFYLCAWSDRTGRTEAFFGQGTRLTVV.

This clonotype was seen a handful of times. The CDR3 bases are TGTGCCAGCAGTTCCGGGCCCAACAATGAGCAGTTCTTC. Translation: CASSSGPNNEQFF. The chain uses TRBV12-3 or TRBV12-4 and TRBJ2-1; D gene unclear. Trimming removed 4 bases at V and 5 bases at J, with 9 bases between. The CDR3 has 13 residues.

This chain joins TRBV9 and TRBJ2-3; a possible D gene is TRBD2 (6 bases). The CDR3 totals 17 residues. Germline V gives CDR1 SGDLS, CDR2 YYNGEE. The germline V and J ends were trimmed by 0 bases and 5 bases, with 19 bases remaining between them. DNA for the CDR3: TGTGCCAGCAGCGTAGAACCTGGACTCCCCGGGAGAGATACGCAGTATTTT. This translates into CASSVEPGLPGRDTQYF.

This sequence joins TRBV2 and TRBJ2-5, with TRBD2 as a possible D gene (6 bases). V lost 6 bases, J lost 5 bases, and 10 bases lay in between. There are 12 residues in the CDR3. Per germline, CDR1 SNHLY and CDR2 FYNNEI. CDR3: CASSGGSETQYF. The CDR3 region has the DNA TGTGCCAGCAGCGGGGGTTCTGAGACCCAGTACTTC.